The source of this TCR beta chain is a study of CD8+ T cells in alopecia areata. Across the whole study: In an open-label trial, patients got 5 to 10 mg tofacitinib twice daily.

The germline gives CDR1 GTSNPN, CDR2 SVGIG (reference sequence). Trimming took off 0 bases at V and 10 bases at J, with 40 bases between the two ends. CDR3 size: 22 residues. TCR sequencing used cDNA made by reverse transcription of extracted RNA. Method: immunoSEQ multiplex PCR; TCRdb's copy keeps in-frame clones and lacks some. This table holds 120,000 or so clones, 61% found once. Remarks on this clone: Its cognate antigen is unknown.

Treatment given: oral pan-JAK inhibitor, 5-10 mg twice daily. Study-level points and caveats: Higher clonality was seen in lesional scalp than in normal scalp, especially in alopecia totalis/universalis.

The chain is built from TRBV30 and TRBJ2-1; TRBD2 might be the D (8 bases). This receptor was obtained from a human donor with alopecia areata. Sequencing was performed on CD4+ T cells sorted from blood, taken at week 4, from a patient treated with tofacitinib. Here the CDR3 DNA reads TGTGCCTGGAGTGTAGTCCTTGGTTCTATGGTAGAAACGGACAGGCCGGGAGGGGAGCAGTTCTTC. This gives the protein CAWSVVLGSMVETDRPGGEQFF.